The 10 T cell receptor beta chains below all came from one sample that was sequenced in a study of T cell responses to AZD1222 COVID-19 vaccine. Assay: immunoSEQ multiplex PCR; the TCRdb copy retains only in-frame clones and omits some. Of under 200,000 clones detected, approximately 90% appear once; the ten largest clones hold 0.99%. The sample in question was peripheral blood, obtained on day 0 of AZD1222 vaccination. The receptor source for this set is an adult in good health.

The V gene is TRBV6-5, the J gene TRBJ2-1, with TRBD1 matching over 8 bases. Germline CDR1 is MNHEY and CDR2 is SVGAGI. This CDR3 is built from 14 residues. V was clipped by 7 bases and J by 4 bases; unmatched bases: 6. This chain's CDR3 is CASTPGQVYNEQFF. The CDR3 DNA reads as TGTGCCAGCACCCCGGGACAGGTTTACAATGAGCAGTTCTTC.

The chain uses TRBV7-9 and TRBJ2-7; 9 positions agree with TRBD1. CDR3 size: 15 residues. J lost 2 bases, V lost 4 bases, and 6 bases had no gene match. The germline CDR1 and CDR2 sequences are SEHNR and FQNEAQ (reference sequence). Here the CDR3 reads CASSSRQGVPYEQYF. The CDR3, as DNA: TGTGCCAGCAGCTCGCGACAGGGGGTACCCTACGAGCAGTACTTC.

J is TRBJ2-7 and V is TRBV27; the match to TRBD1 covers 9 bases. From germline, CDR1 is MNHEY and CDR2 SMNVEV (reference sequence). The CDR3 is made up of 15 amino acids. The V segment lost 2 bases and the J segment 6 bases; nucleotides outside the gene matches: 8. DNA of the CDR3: TGTGCCAGCAGTTTAGTTCCGGACAGGGGTTTCGAGCAGTACTTC. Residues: CASSLVPDRGFEQYF.

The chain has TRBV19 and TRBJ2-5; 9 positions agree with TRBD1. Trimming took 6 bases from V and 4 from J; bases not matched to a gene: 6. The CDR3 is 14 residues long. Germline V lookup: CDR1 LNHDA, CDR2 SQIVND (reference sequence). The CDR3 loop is CASRLATGGETQYF. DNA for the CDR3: TGTGCCAGTAGACTCGCGACAGGGGGAGAGACCCAGTACTTC.

The chain's CDR3 is CASSLQAGRETQYF. DNA for the CDR3: TGTGCCAGCAGCTTACAGGCCGGACGGGAGACCCAGTACTTC. The rearrangement links TRBV7-2 to TRBJ2-5, with D unclear. The V end was cut by 2 bases, the J end by 5 bases, with 12 bases between. The CDR3 is 14 amino acids. From germline, CDR1 is SGHTA and CDR2 FQGNSA.

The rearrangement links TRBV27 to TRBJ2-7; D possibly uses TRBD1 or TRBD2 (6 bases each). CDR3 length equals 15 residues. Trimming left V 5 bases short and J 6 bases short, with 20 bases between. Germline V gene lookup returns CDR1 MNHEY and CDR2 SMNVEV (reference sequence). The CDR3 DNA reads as TGTGCCAGCAGTCCGATAGGGATAGGAGGGGGCGAGCAGTACTTC. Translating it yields CASSPIGIGGGEQYF.

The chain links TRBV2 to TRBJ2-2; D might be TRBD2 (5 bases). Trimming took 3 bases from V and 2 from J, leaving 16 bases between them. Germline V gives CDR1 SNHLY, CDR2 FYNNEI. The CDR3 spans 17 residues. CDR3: CASSDASQTTNTGELFF. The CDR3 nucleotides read TGTGCCAGCAGTGATGCTAGCCAGACCACAAACACCGGGGAGCTGTTTTTT.

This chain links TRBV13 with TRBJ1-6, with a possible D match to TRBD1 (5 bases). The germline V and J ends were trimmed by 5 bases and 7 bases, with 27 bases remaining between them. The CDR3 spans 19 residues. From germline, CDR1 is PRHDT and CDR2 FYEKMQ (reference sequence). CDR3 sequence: CASSTRTPGTLGRNSPLHF. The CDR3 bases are TGTGCCAGCAGCACTAGGACCCCCGGGACCCTCGGCAGGAATTCACCCCTCCACTTT.

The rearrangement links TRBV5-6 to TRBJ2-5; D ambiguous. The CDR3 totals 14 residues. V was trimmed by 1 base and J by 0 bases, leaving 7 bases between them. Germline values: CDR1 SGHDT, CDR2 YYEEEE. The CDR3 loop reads CASSLYSYQETQYF. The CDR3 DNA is TGTGCCAGCAGCTTGTATTCGTACCAAGAGACCCAGTACTTC.

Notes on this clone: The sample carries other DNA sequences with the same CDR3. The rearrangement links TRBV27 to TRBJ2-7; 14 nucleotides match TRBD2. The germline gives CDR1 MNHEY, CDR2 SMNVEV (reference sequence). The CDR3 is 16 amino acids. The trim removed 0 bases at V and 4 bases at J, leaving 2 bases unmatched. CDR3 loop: CASSLSGTSGSYEQYF. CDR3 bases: TGTGCCAGCAGTTTATCGGGGACTAGCGGGAGTTACGAGCAGTACTTC.